This T cell receptor (beta chain) originates from a study of shared clonotypes between healthy human individuals. Study-wide results and caveats: Measured sharing among donors was expected to vary with sequencing depth.

Clones were sequenced by immunoSEQ multiplex PCR, and TCRdb holds only the in-frame ones, with some missing. This sample has some 2 million clones; 90% to 95% occur once, and the top ten carry more than 0.1%. The CDR3 has 14 residues. CDR1 and CDR2 (germline): LNHDA, SQIVND (reference sequence). Deletions cut 8 bases from V and 3 bases from J, with 13 bases between. As concerns this clone: Antigen: not known.

The receptor comes from a man aged 18 to 30 in good health. The chain couples TRBV19 to TRBJ1-4, with D possibly TRBD1 on 6 matching bases. The sample was naive CD4+ T cells sorted from blood. The sample's subset: CD45RA+ positively selected. CDR3 sequence (DNA): TGTGCCAGTCGGACAGCATCTCCTAATGAAAAACTGTTTTTT. Amino acids: CASRTASPNEKLFF.